Sequencing of this T cell receptor (beta chain) was carried out in a study of response to subunit inactivated influenza vaccine (dated by TCRdb to 2017 to 2018). As for the study more broadly: To follow how T cells responded to a trivalent subunit inactivated influenza vaccine, the researchers relied on deep quantitative profiling of the T cell receptor repertoire. Beyond this particular receptor, the publication reports: According to the authors, only a limited number of new T cells may be recruited by each seasonal influenza vaccination.

Sequences MNHEY (CDR1) and SVGEGT (CDR2) are obtained from the germline V gene. V gives up 7 bases and J gives up 3 bases, and the segment between their germline ends measures 15 bases. The CDR3 starts with the cysteine, ends with the phenylalanine, and has 14 residues. Of the read, only the CDR3 DNA is kept; its 42 bases are in frame from base 1. The library came from RT-PCR. The run used an Illumina HiSeq 2500. TCRdb cleaned the public reads at Q25 with fastp, built clones with MiXCR and kept in-frame beta chains. Every CDR3 protein is listed once, alongside the most common genes and DNA of its rows. In this sample the table shows about 570,000 distinct CDR3 sequences, about 12% of which occur a single time. The ten largest clones take up roughly 10% of the sample. This clonotype was seen many times. The target of this receptor is not known. The record has no base qualities; no much larger clone is one base away.

Sequencing was performed on PBMCs from blood, taken on the day of vaccination. The chain employs TRBV6-2 or TRBV6-3 and TRBJ2-5; no D gene is confidently identified. The receptor comes from a man aged 50-60 years who received an inactivated influenza vaccine. Donor details come from another sample of the same person, matched by shared clones. The nucleotides are TGTGCCAGCACTCTAGAGTTTCCTAAAGAGACCCAGTACTTC. Translation gives CASTLEFPKETQYF.